Each of the 20 T cell receptor beta chains below was sequenced from the same sample in a study of control samples from healthy donors and cancer patients. The assay was immunoSEQ multiplex PCR, and TCRdb's table has in-frame clones only and misses some. The top ten clones hold about 2.1% of a sample with about 67,000 clones, around 87% of them seen once. The sample consisted of PBMCs. Receptors originate from a woman in her 50s with head and neck cancer.

This clone was detected a few times. The rearrangement joins TRBV10-3 to TRBJ2-3, with 10 nucleotides matching TRBD2. CDR1 and CDR2 (germline): ENHRY, SYGVKD. With V trimmed by 7 bases and J by 4 bases, 5 bases remained unmatched. The length of the CDR3 is 14 residues. Here the CDR3 DNA reads TGTGCCATCAAGGCTAGCGGGGGTCCAGATACGCAGTATTTT. Translation: CAIKASGGPDTQYF.

This chain joins TRBV10-3 and TRBJ1-1; D call uncertain. The CDR3 sequence is 14 residues long. The germline V and J ends were trimmed by 3 bases and 1 base, with 9 bases remaining between them. Germline lookup yields CDR1 ENHRY and CDR2 SYGVKD. CDR3: CAISDENRNTEAFF. The CDR3 nucleotides are TGTGCCATCAGTGACGAAAACAGGAACACTGAAGCTTTCTTT.

This chain joins TRBV19 and TRBJ2-1; D gene uncertain. The V gene lost 5 bases and the J gene lost 3 bases, with 11 bases spanning the gap. This CDR3 is 14 amino acids long. The V gene's germline CDR1 is LNHDA and CDR2 SQIVND (reference sequence). The CDR3: CASSPPTDYNEQFF. CDR3 DNA: TGTGCCAGTAGTCCCCCCACAGACTACAATGAGCAGTTCTTC.

This chain uses TRBV10-3 with TRBJ2-7; D perhaps matches TRBD2 (7 bases). Trimming removed 8 bases from V and 2 bases from J, with 13 bases in between. CDR3 length equals 13 residues. Germline V gene sequence: CDR1 ENHRY, CDR2 SYGVKD. The CDR3 reads CAIGLGGPYEQYF. DNA for the CDR3: TGTGCCATCGGCCTCGGGGGGCCCTACGAGCAGTACTTC.

The chain joins TRBV11-2 to TRBJ2-6; D may match TRBD1 or TRBD2 (5 bases each). V was trimmed by 5 bases and J by 4 bases, leaving 12 bases between them. Germline CDR1 SGHAT, CDR2 FQNNGV. The CDR3 is 15 residues long. CDR3 bases: TGTGCCAGCAGCATCCGGGGCCACGGGGCCAACGTCCTGACTTTC. Encoded protein: CASSIRGHGANVLTF. Variable domain in full (rest from reference TRBV11-2 and TRBJ2-6): EAGVAQSPRYKIIEKRQSVAFWCNPISGHATLYWYQQILGQGPKLLIQFQNNGVVDDSQLPKDRFSAERLKGVDSTLKIQPAKLEDSAVYLCASSIRGHGANVLTFGAGSRLTVL.

V usage is TRBV3-1 (or the pseudogene TRBV3-2) and J usage is TRBJ1-3; TRBD1 matches 9 bases. Germline trimming cut 2 bases from V and 7 bases from J; bases unmatched to any gene: 6. The CDR3 is made up of 15 amino acids. Germline lookup yields CDR1 LGHDT and CDR2 YNNKEL (reference sequence). CDR3 DNA: TGTGCCAGCAGCCAACCGGGACAGGGATTGAACACCATATATTTT. Protein: CASSQPGQGLNTIYF.

Comment on this clone: The germline gene is not matched at one end of the junction; a read error may be the cause. The V and J genes are TRBV5-5 and TRBJ1-1; the D is unclear. The CDR3 totals 14 residues. Looked up from germline, CDR1 is SGHKS and CDR2 is YYEKEE (reference sequence). The CDR3 DNA follows: TGTGCCAGCAGTTTGGGGTATCAGAACACTGAAGCTTTCTTT. It specifies CASSLGYQNTEAFF. Together with reference TRBV5-5 and TRBJ1-1, the CDR3 gives the full variable domain: DAGVTQSPTHLIKTRGQQVTLRCSPISGHKSVSWYQQVLGQGPQFIFQYYEKEERGRGNFPDRFSARQFPNYSSELNVNALLLGDSALYLCASSLGYQNTEAFFGQGTRLTVV.

The chain employs TRBV11-3 and TRBJ2-7, with 9 bases identical to TRBD2. Germline CDR1 SGHNT, CDR2 YENEEA. The CDR3 is made up of 16 amino acids. The trim removed 1 base at V and 3 bases at J, leaving 7 bases unmatched. CDR3 bases: TGTGCCAGCAGCTTAGTTGTAGCGGGGGACTTCTACGAGCAGTACTTC. As protein: CASSLVVAGDFYEQYF.

This chain joins TRBV5-1 and TRBJ2-1, with TRBD2 identical over 9 bases. The CDR3 sequence is 16 residues long. V lost 0 bases and J lost 6; bases outside the gene matches: 7. Germline V gives CDR1 SGHRS, CDR2 YFSETQ. The CDR3, as DNA: TGCGCCAGCAGCTTGGGCCCAGCGGGGGGTGCCAATGAGCAGTTCTTC. This codes for CASSLGPAGGANEQFF.

J is TRBJ2-1 and V is TRBV3-1 (or the pseudogene TRBV3-2); TRBD2 matches at 9 bases. With 2 bases clipped from V and 5 bases from J, the junction kept 10 bases outside the gene matches. Germline assignment: CDR1 LGHDT and CDR2 YNNKEL (reference sequence). This CDR3 is built from 17 residues. The CDR3 DNA sequence: TGTGCCAGCAGCCAATTTGGGGCGGGGGGGCCCAACAATGAGCAGTTCTTC. The encoded protein is CASSQFGAGGPNNEQFF.

The V and J genes are TRBV11-2 and TRBJ1-3, with D perhaps matching TRBD1 (5 bases). The germline gives CDR1 SGHAT, CDR2 FQNNGV. The CDR3 is 13 amino acids. Deletions cut 8 bases from V and 0 bases from J, with 8 bases between. Here the CDR3 reads CASPGLSGNTIYF. CDR3 nucleotides: TGTGCCAGCCCGGGGCTCTCTGGAAACACCATATATTTT.

This sequence joins TRBV5-4 and TRBJ2-7; 7 nucleotides align to TRBD2. This CDR3 is built from 13 residues. Unmatched junction bases numbered 1, after V lost 2 bases and J lost 2 bases. The germline gives CDR1 SGHNT, CDR2 YYREEE (reference sequence). CDR3 sequence reads: CASSLAGPYEQYF. Written as DNA, the CDR3 is TGTGCCAGCAGCTTAGCGGGGCCCTACGAGCAGTACTTC.

This clone showed up just once. This chain joins TRBV19 and TRBJ1-2; 8 bases agree with TRBD1. Germline-derived CDR1 and CDR2 are LNHDA and SQIVND (reference sequence). This CDR3 is 13 amino acids long. V was pared by 9 bases and J by 8 bases, with 11 bases of the junction left unmatched. This CDR3 reads CASAPSGGGGYTF. The CDR3 bases are TGTGCCAGCGCCCCCTCAGGGGGCGGCGGCTACACCTTC.

This chain links TRBV7-9 with TRBJ1-2; a possible D gene is TRBD1 (5 bases). Germline V CDR1 and CDR2: SEHNR, FQNEAQ (reference sequence). V was trimmed by 11 bases and J by 2 bases, leaving 15 bases between them. The CDR3 has 13 residues. In nucleotides, the CDR3 is TGTGCCGCCGAGTCGGGGGGGAACTATGGCTACACCTTC. Protein sequence: CAAESGGNYGYTF. Together with reference TRBV7-9 and TRBJ1-2, the CDR3 gives the full variable domain: DTGVSQNPRHKITKRGQNVTFRCDPISEHNRLYWYRQTLGQGPEFLTYFQNEAQLEKSRLLSDRFSAERPKGSFSTLEIQRTEQGDSAMYLCAAESGGNYGYTFGSGTRLTVV.

V gene TRBV7-8 combines with J gene TRBJ1-1; D not certain. V was trimmed by 2 bases and J by 0 bases, leaving 4 bases between them. This CDR3 is built from 13 residues. Germline CDR1 and CDR2: SGHVS and FQNEAQ. This chain's CDR3 is CASSLSLNTEAFF. The CDR3 nucleotides read TGTGCCAGCAGCTTATCCCTGAACACTGAAGCTTTCTTT.

The rearrangement joins TRBV3-1 (or the pseudogene TRBV3-2) to TRBJ2-2; no clear D gene. CDR3 length: 14 residues. V was trimmed by 2 bases and J by 6 bases, leaving 10 bases between them. Germline V lookup: CDR1 LGHDT, CDR2 YNNKEL (reference sequence). CDR3 protein: CASSQRAEPGELFF. The CDR3 bases are TGTGCCAGCAGCCAACGGGCAGAGCCCGGGGAGCTGTTTTTT.

The CDR3 coding sequence is TGTGCCAGTAGACGACAGGATAGCACAGATACGCAGTATTTT. Translated: CASRRQDSTDTQYF. The chain links TRBV19 to TRBJ2-3; tentative D call: TRBD1 (6 bases). The germline V gene encodes CDR1 LNHDA and CDR2 SQIVND (reference sequence). V gave up 6 bases and J gave up 0 bases, with 10 bases separating them. The CDR3 covers 14 residues.

This clone was seen just once. The CDR3 bases are TGTGCCAGCAGCATTAACACCGGGGAGCTGTTTTTT. Protein sequence: CASSINTGELFF. The chain joins TRBV11-3 to TRBJ2-2; D unresolved. V shed 5 bases and J shed 2 bases, with 3 bases lying between them. Germline V lookup: CDR1 SGHNT, CDR2 YENEEA. CDR3 length equals 12 residues.

The rearrangement uses TRBV7-8 and TRBJ2-1, with 11 nucleotides matching TRBD2. This CDR3 has 18 amino acids. Unmatched junction bases numbered 5, after V lost 1 base and J lost 0 bases. Germline CDR1 SGHVS, CDR2 FQNEAQ. Here the CDR3 reads CASSLERLAGSSYNEQFF. The CDR3 DNA follows: TGTGCCAGCAGCTTAGAACGACTAGCGGGGAGCTCCTACAATGAGCAGTTCTTC.

This clone was counted between two and nine times. V gene TRBV5-5 combines with J gene TRBJ1-5; 8 bases match TRBD1. The CDR3 covers 15 residues. V shed 5 bases and J 6 bases; nucleotides not matched to a gene: 10. Germline CDR1 reads SGHKS; CDR2 reads YYEKEE (reference sequence). Here the CDR3 reads CASSFGQGGRQPQHF. The DNA of the CDR3 is TGTGCCAGCAGTTTTGGACAGGGTGGTCGTCAGCCCCAGCATTTT.